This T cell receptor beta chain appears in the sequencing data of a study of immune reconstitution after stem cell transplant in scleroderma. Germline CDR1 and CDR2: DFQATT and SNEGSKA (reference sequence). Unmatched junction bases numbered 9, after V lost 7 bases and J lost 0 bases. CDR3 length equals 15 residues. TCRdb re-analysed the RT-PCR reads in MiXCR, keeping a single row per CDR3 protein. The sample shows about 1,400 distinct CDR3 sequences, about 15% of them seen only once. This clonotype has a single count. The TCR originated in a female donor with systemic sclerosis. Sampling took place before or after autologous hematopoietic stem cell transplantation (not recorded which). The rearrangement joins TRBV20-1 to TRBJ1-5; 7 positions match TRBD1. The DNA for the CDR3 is TGCAGTGTAAAGGACAGGTGGTATAGCAATCAGCCCCAGCATTTT. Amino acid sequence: CSVKDRWYSNQPQHF.